The TCR beta chain described here comes from a study of cytomegalovirus exposure and HLA in healthy donors. Whole-study findings and limits: The classifier reportedly diagnosed cytomegalovirus status with high specificity and sensitivity. The listing of 150 to 200 TCR beta chains classed them as cytomegalovirus-associated. Most sequenced TCRs were rare (though some public TCRs occurred in many donors).

CDR1 LNHDA and CDR2 SQIVND come from the germline V gene (reference sequence). The CDR3 runs to 16 residues. The J segment lost 6 bases and the V segment lost 1 base, leaving 6 bases of the junction unmatched. Some clones are missing from TCRdb's copy, which holds only in-frame ones; the method was immunoSEQ multiplex PCR. The data contain under 250,000 clones, roughly 84% of them singletons. This clone turned up a few times. As yet, its antigen is unknown. The material sequenced was PBMCs. The receptor comes from a woman younger than 35 in good health and CMV-seropositive. The chain couples TRBV19 to TRBJ2-2; 9 nucleotides line up with TRBD2. CDR3 nucleotides: TGTGCCAGTAGTATAGTCGGCGGGAGGGCCGCCGGGGAGCTGTTTTTT. Translating it yields CASSIVGGRAAGELFF.